A selection of T cell receptor beta chains follows, all from one sample in a study of early T cells in non-severe SARS-CoV-2 infection. In TCRdb, the 5' RACE reads were re-called with MiXCR into one record per CDR3 protein. The data hold about 60,000 distinct CDR3 sequences, with around 5.6% observed a single time. Sequencing was done on a sample of whole blood. Every receptor here comes from an adult who was a healthcare worker with PCR-confirmed SARS-CoV-2 infection or an uninfected control (not recorded which). CDR3s include the opening cysteine and the closing phenylalanine or tryptophan. D genes are given only for firm matches. Not every row has a clone size; where given, it reads once, few, many or a size class.

len,v_gene,j_gene,abundance,d_gene,CDR3nt,CDR3aa
14,TRBV30,TRBJ2-1,NA,TRBD2,TGTGCCTGGAGTAATTCAGCGGGATTCTATGAGAAGTTCTTC,CAWSNSAGFYEKFF
15,TRBV5-1,TRBJ1-6,few,NA,TGCGCCAGCAGCTCGGGGGTTACAGGGAATTCACCCCTCCACTTT,CASSSGVTGNSPLHF
16,TRBV18,TRBJ2-7,NA,TRBD2,TGTGCCAGCTCACCCTTCGGGACTAGCGGGTACTACGAGCAGTACTTC,CASSPFGTSGYYEQYF
18,TRBV12-3/TRBV12-4,TRBJ2-5,many,TRBD2,TGTGCCAGCAGTTTAGCGCGGCTAGCGGGGGGGCCGAAAGAGACCCAGTACTTC,CASSLARLAGGPKETQYF
15,TRBV24-1,TRBJ2-3,few,TRBD2,TGTGCCACTTCCCGAGGACTAGCGGGATCAGATACGCAGTATTTT,CATSRGLAGSDTQYF
14,TRBV5-1,TRBJ2-1,NA,NA,TGCGCCAGCAGCCCCGACAGAGCCTACAATGAGCAGTTCTTC,CASSPDRAYNEQFF
11,TRBV5-1,TRBJ2-7,many,NA,TGCGCCAGCAGCTTTAATCAGGAGCAGTACTTC,CASSFNQEQYF
16,TRBV4-3,TRBJ2-2,many,TRBD2,TGCGCCAGCAGCCAAGATAGCGGGGGGGACACCGGGGAGCTGTTTTTT,CASSQDSGGDTGELFF
14,TRBV27,TRBJ2-5,many,NA,TGTGCCAGCAGTTTATTAGGGGACCAAGAGACCCAGTACTTC,CASSLLGDQETQYF
17,TRBV7-3,TRBJ2-7,few,TRBD1,TGTGCCAGCAGCCCCGGTGGGTCAGGGGGCATCCACTACGAGCAGTACTTC,CASSPGGSGGIHYEQYF